The next 16 T cell receptor beta chains were all read from a single sample in a study of blood T cell repertoires in COVID-19. Profiled with immunoSEQ multiplex PCR; TCRdb holds only in-frame clones, not every one. The table shows around 200,000 clones, with 65% to 80% occurring only once. Material for sequencing was peripheral blood. These receptors were collected from a man aged 50-60 years who had recovered from COVID-19.

The rearrangement joins TRBV14 to TRBJ2-7; TRBD1 matches 7 bases. Germline CDR1 reads SGHDN; CDR2 reads FVKESK. The CDR3 runs to 16 residues. Germline trimming cut 1 base from V and 0 bases from J; bases unmatched to any gene: 6. The CDR3 sequence is CASSQGSRTGSYEQYF. CDR3 sequence (DNA): TGTGCCAGCAGCCAAGGATCGAGGACAGGCTCCTACGAGCAGTACTTC.

V is TRBV24-1 and J is TRBJ2-3; 8 bases are shared with TRBD1. The trim removed 4 bases at V and 0 bases at J, leaving 5 bases unmatched. From germline, CDR1 is KGHDR and CDR2 SFDVKD. The CDR3 extends over 16 amino acids. The CDR3 bases are TGTGCCACCAGTGACTCGACAGGGGTTAGCACAGATACGCAGTATTTT. Protein product: CATSDSTGVSTDTQYF.

The chain couples TRBV6-2 or TRBV6-3 to TRBJ2-1; no clear D gene. This CDR3 spans 14 amino acids. With 0 bases removed from V and 5 bases from J, the gap between germline ends came to 8 bases. Germline CDR1 and CDR2: MNHEY and SVGEGT. Here the CDR3 DNA reads TGTGCCAGCAGTTACTCACTAACTAACAATGAGCAGTTCTTC. Encoded protein: CASSYSLTNNEQFF.

The CDR3 nucleotides read TGTGCCAGCACCAGGAACAGGGGGGGGGACACTGAAGCTTTCTTT. It codes for CASTRNRGGDTEAFF. V and J are TRBV6-5 and TRBJ1-1; 8 nucleotides match TRBD1. Germline V lookup: CDR1 MNHEY, CDR2 SVGAGI. The junction had 10 bases not matched to a gene; V was cut back by 7 bases and J by 3 bases. CDR3 length: 15 residues.

The chain carries TRBV3-1 (or the pseudogene TRBV3-2) and TRBJ2-1; maybe TRBD2 (6 bases). CDR3 length: 16 amino acids. Germline-derived CDR1 and CDR2 are LGHDT and YNNKEL (reference sequence). Trimming shortened V by 3 bases and J by 5 bases, and 17 bases separated the two germline ends. CDR3: CASSHLRGRTNNEQFF. CDR3 DNA sequence: TGTGCCAGCAGCCACCTCCGGGGGAGAACTAACAATGAGCAGTTCTTC.

The V and J genes are TRBV28 and TRBJ2-5; no firm D call. Germline CDR1 reads MDHEN; CDR2 reads SYDVKM. The CDR3 sequence is 14 residues long. Trimming removed 1 base from V and 4 bases from J, with 10 bases in between. The CDR3 reads CASSLYEDGETQYF. CDR3 sequence (DNA): TGTGCCAGCAGTTTATATGAGGATGGAGAGACCCAGTACTTC.

The chain is built from TRBV7-6 and TRBJ2-5; perhaps TRBD2 as D (5 bases). V was trimmed by 7 bases and J by 5 bases, leaving 11 bases between them. The CDR3 consists of 12 residues. Germline CDR1 and CDR2: SGHVS and FNYEAQ. The CDR3 DNA sequence: TGTGCCAGCACCCCAACGGGGGAGACCCAGTACTTC. Protein product: CASTPTGETQYF. Complete variable domain (other parts from reference TRBV7-6 and TRBJ2-5): GAGVSQSPRYKVTKRGQDVALRCDPISGHVSLYWYRQALGQGPEFLTYFNYEAQQDKSGLPNDRFSAERPEGSISTLTIQRTEQRDSAMYRCASTPTGETQYFGPGTRLLVL.

A few counts support this clone. This chain uses TRBV6-5 with TRBJ1-2; D remains unclear. The CDR3 contains 13 residues. CDR1 MNHEY and CDR2 SVGAGI come from the germline V gene. Trimming took 3 bases from V and 7 from J, leaving 12 bases between them. The CDR3 protein is CASSYGRLGGYTF. CDR3 nucleotide sequence: TGTGCCAGCAGTTATGGGAGGCTCGGTGGCTACACCTTC.

The rearrangement links TRBV4-1 to TRBJ2-5; possible D gene TRBD1, 6 bases. The CDR3 loop spans 15 amino acids. The germline CDR1 and CDR2 sequences are MGHRA and YSYEKL. The V gene lost 7 bases and the J gene lost 5 bases, with 20 bases spanning the gap. The CDR3 loop reads CASKFSGTPDETQYF. DNA for the CDR3: TGCGCCAGCAAGTTCTCCGGGACACCAGACGAGACCCAGTACTTC.

This sequence joins TRBV7-9 and TRBJ1-5; 7 bases match TRBD1. V was clipped by 5 bases and J by 3 bases; unmatched bases: 4. Germline V gives CDR1 SEHNR, CDR2 FQNEAQ (reference sequence). The CDR3 sequence is 14 residues long. The CDR3: CASSPDRFNQPQHF. For the CDR3, the DNA is TGTGCCAGCAGCCCGGACAGGTTCAATCAGCCCCAGCATTTT.

The chain employs TRBV14 and TRBJ2-2; D is unclear. Trimming took off 4 bases at V and 6 bases at J, with 12 bases between the two ends. CDR1 SGHDN and CDR2 FVKESK come from the germline V gene. The CDR3 is made up of 14 amino acids. The CDR3: CASSRRHPPGELFF. CDR3 nucleotides: TGTGCCAGCAGCCGCAGACACCCGCCCGGGGAGCTGTTTTTT.

This clone was seen just once. J is TRBJ2-4 and V is TRBV3-1 (or the pseudogene TRBV3-2), with 7 bases lining up with TRBD2. The CDR3 contains 14 residues. Looked up from germline, CDR1 is LGHDT and CDR2 is YNNKEL (reference sequence). V was pared by 3 bases and J by 8 bases, with 7 bases of the junction left unmatched. CDR3 nucleotides: TGTGCCAGCAGCCATGGCGGGAGATCGGACATTCAGTACTTC. Its protein product is CASSHGGRSDIQYF.

This chain links TRBV4-1 with TRBJ2-2, with D possibly TRBD1 on 5 matching bases. Germline CDR1 is MGHRA and CDR2 is YSYEKL. Trimming pared 2 bases from V and 1 base from J, leaving 11 bases between. There are 16 residues in the CDR3. The CDR3 DNA is TGCGCCAGCAGCCAAACCAGGGATTGGAACACCGGGGAGCTGTTTTTT. Protein product: CASSQTRDWNTGELFF.

This CDR3 reads CAWSTGGSFNEQFF. Written as DNA, the CDR3 is TGTGCCTGGAGCACAGGGGGCAGTTTCAATGAGCAGTTCTTC. The V and J genes are TRBV30 and TRBJ2-1, with TRBD1 matching 9 bases. Trimming removed 3 bases from V and 6 bases from J; junction bases left unmatched: 6. The CDR3 extends over 14 amino acids. The V gene's germline CDR1 is GTSNPN and CDR2 SVGIG (reference sequence).

The rearrangement links TRBV29-1 to TRBJ1-1, with D possibly TRBD1 on 5 matching bases. The CDR3 sequence is 13 residues long. CDR1 SQVTM and CDR2 ANQGSEA come from the germline V gene. V was cut by 4 bases and J by 0 bases, with 9 bases left in between. CDR3 region: CSVVGGVNTEAFF. The CDR3, as DNA: TGCAGCGTTGTTGGGGGGGTGAACACTGAAGCTTTCTTT. The full variable domain, in which reference TRBV29-1 and TRBJ1-1 provide the parts outside the CDR3, is SAVISQKPSRDICQRGTSLTIQCQVDSQVTMMFWYRQQPGQSLTLIATANQGSEATYESGFVIDKFPISRPNLTFSTLTVSNMSPEDSSIYLCSVVGGVNTEAFFGQGTRLTVV.

This clone came up a few times. This sequence joins TRBV28 and TRBJ1-6; 7 nucleotides align to TRBD1. The CDR3 covers 13 residues. CDR1 and CDR2 from the germline V gene are MDHEN and SYDVKM. With V trimmed by 4 bases and J by 10 bases, 4 bases remained unmatched. The CDR3 DNA is TGTGCCAGCAGTTCTACAGGGGACTCACCCCTCCACTTT. It is translated as CASSSTGDSPLHF.